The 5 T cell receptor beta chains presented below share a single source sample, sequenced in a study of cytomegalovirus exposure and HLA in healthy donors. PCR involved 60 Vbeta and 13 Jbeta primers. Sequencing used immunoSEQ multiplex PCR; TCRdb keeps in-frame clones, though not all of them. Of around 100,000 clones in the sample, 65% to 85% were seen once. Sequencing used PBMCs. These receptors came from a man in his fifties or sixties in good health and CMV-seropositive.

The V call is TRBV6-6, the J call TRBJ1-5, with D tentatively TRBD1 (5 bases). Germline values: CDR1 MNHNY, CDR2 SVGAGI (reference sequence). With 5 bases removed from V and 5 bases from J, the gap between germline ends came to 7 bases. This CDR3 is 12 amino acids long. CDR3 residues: CASSLQDQPQHF. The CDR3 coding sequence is TGTGCCAGCAGTCTACAGGATCAGCCCCAGCATTTT.

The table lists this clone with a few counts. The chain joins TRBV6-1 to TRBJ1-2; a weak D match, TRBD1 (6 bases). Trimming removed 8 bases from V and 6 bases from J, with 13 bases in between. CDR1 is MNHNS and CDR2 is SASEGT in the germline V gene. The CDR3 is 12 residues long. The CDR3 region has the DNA TGTGCCAGCGCTCAGGGGAGGGATGGCTACACCTTC. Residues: CASAQGRDGYTF.

Here the CDR3 reads CASSQGGAGNTIYF. CDR3 DNA sequence: TGTGCCAGCAGCCAAGGGGGGGCTGGAAACACCATATATTTT. The chain uses TRBV14 and TRBJ1-3, with D possibly matching TRBD1 (5 bases). V shed 1 base and J shed 2 bases, with 6 bases lying between them. This CDR3 region has 14 residues. CDR1 SGHDN and CDR2 FVKESK come from the germline V gene.

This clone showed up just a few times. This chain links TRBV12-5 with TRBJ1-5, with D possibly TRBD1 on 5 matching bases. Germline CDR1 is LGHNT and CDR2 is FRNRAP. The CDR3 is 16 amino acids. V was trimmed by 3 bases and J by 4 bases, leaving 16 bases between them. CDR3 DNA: TGTGCTAGTGGTTTTCAGGGCCTACATACGAATCAGCCCCAGCATTTT. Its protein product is CASGFQGLHTNQPQHF.

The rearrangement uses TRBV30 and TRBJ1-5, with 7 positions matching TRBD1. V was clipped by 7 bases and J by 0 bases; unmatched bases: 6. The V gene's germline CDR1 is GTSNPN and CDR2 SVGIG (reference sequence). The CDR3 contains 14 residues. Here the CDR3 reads CAFHRGDSNQPQHF. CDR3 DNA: TGTGCCTTCCACAGGGGTGATAGCAATCAGCCCCAGCATTTT.